This entry lists 16 T cell receptor beta chains sequenced from one sample in a study of blood T cell repertoires in COVID-19. Generated by immunoSEQ multiplex PCR, the TCRdb table keeps only in-frame clones and is missing some. This sample yields 100,000 to 120,000 clones, of which 70% to 90% are seen a single time; around 3.2% belongs to the top ten. Sequenced material: peripheral blood. These receptors were taken from a woman between 50 and 59 years old with acute or convalescent COVID-19.

The CDR3: CASSFSGNTGELFF. The CDR3 DNA reads TGTGCCAGTAGTTTCTCAGGGAACACCGGGGAGCTGTTTTTT. This sequence joins TRBV19 and TRBJ2-2; the D is unclear. Germline V gene lookup returns CDR1 LNHDA and CDR2 SQIVND (reference sequence). Trimming took 5 bases from V and 1 from J, leaving 8 bases between them. The CDR3 length is 14 residues. The variable domain in full, with the rest retrieved from reference TRBV19 and TRBJ2-2, is DGGITQSPKYLFRKEGQNVTLSCEQNLNHDAMYWYRQDPGQGLRLIYYSQIVNDFQKGDIAEGYSVSREKKESFPLTVTSAQKNPTAFYLCASSFSGNTGELFFGEGSRLTVL.

This chain connects TRBV5-1 to TRBJ2-1, with 9 bases fitting TRBD2. Germline assignment: CDR1 SGHRS and CDR2 YFSETQ. The CDR3 has 16 residues. Trimming cost V 6 bases and J 0 bases; bases outside gene matches: 7. CDR3 bases: TGCGCCAGCACCCCGACTAGCGGCGGCTCCTACAATGAGCAGTTCTTC. Translating gives CASTPTSGGSYNEQFF.

This clone has a count of ten or more. V gene TRBV4-2 combines with J gene TRBJ1-3; possible D gene TRBD1, 5 bases. CDR3 length equals 16 residues. Looked up from germline, CDR1 is LGHNA and CDR2 is YNFKEQ. Between the trimmed V and J ends, which lost 0 bases and 0 bases, there was a span of 9 bases. This chain's CDR3 is CASSQEGRFSGNTIYF. CDR3 in DNA: TGTGCCAGCAGCCAAGAGGGGCGGTTCTCTGGAAACACCATATATTTT.

The genes are TRBV29-1 and TRBJ1-4; no definite D call. Per germline, CDR1 SQVTM and CDR2 ANQGSEA. V was pared by 0 bases and J by 8 bases, with 16 bases between. The CDR3 extends over 15 amino acids. CDR3 loop: CSVEDPSSLNEKLFF. DNA for the CDR3: TGCAGCGTTGAAGATCCCAGTTCTTTGAACGAAAAACTGTTTTTT.

The chain uses TRBV7-6 and TRBJ2-5; 7 bases map to TRBD2. CDR1 and CDR2 (germline): SGHVS, FNYEAQ. The CDR3 is made up of 15 amino acids. V gave up 5 bases and J gave up 2 bases; unmatched junction bases: 8. The CDR3 loop is CASSRRLAVQETQYF. The DNA of the CDR3 is TGTGCCAGCAGCCGCCGGCTAGCGGTACAAGAGACCCAGTACTTC.

This clone was seen more than once but under ten times. Distinct nucleotide sequences in the sample also encode this CDR3. The chain recombines TRBV5-1 with TRBJ2-7, with 14 positions matching TRBD2. The CDR3 is 15 residues long. Germline V CDR1 and CDR2: SGHRS, YFSETQ. V gave up 4 bases and J gave up 4 bases; unmatched junction bases: 4. The CDR3 is CASSPGLAGVYEQYF. For the CDR3, the DNA is TGCGCCAGCAGCCCGGGACTAGCGGGAGTGTACGAGCAGTACTTC. The whole variable domain, remainder taken from reference TRBV5-1 and TRBJ2-7, is KAGVTQTPRYLIKTRGQQVTLSCSPISGHRSVSWYQQTPGQGLQFLFEYFSETQRNKGNFPGRFSGRQFSNSRSEMNVSTLELGDSALYLCASSPGLAGVYEQYFGPGTRLTVT.

V usage is TRBV10-3 and J usage is TRBJ1-5; the match to TRBD1 covers 8 bases. The CDR3 extends over 15 amino acids. V gave up 5 bases and J gave up 2 bases; unmatched junction bases: 5. CDR1 and CDR2 from the germline V gene are ENHRY and SYGVKD. CDR3 region: CAISSDRGGNQPQHF. CDR3 bases: TGTGCCATCAGTTCTGACAGGGGAGGCAATCAGCCCCAGCATTTT.

The chain couples TRBV27 to TRBJ1-1; D is unresolved. V was clipped by 3 bases and J by 5 bases, with 10 bases between them. The CDR3 covers 13 residues. Germline V gene data show CDR1 as MNHEY and CDR2 as SMNVEV (reference sequence). DNA of the CDR3: TGTGCCAGCAGTTTGACGGGATGGACTGAAGCTTTCTTT. It translates to CASSLTGWTEAFF.

This clone appeared a single time. This chain's CDR3 is CASRQPGQKRDTEAFF. As DNA, the CDR3 is TGTGCCAGCAGGCAACCGGGACAGAAGAGGGACACTGAAGCTTTCTTT. This chain connects TRBV11-2 to TRBJ1-1, with 7 bases aligning to TRBD1. Germline CDR1 and CDR2: SGHAT and FQNNGV. CDR3 size: 16 residues. Trimming cost V 6 bases and J 3 bases; bases outside gene matches: 13.

The chain employs TRBV5-6 and TRBJ2-6; no clear D. Germline values: CDR1 SGHDT, CDR2 YYEEEE. Trimming cost V 4 bases and J 3 bases, with 11 bases left between them. The CDR3 runs 15 residues. In DNA, the CDR3 is TGTGCCAGCAGCCTGTGGGCCGGTGGGGCCAACGTCCTGACTTTC. Translated, it gives CASSLWAGGANVLTF.

This clone was seen just once. The chain joins TRBV20-1 to TRBJ1-1, with D possibly TRBD1 on 5 matching bases. The germline V gene encodes CDR1 DFQATT and CDR2 SNEGSKA (reference sequence). V was clipped by 3 bases and J by 4 bases, with 12 bases between them. CDR3 length: 13 amino acids. The CDR3 spells CSASRQGGTEAFF. The CDR3 region has the DNA TGCAGTGCTAGTCGCCAGGGAGGCACTGAAGCTTTCTTT.

The CDR3 region has the DNA TGTGCCAGCAGCACCAGGGAATCAACTAATGAAAAACTGTTTTTT. This sequence encodes CASSTRESTNEKLFF. The V and J genes are TRBV5-4 and TRBJ1-4, with D tentatively TRBD1 (5 bases). With 4 bases removed from V and 0 bases from J, the gap between germline ends came to 10 bases. CDR1 SGHNT and CDR2 YYREEE come from the germline V gene (reference sequence). CDR3 length equals 15 residues.

This chain uses TRBV28 with TRBJ1-5; no clear D. The V gene's germline CDR1 is MDHEN and CDR2 SYDVKM. V gave up 5 bases and J gave up 7 bases, with 9 bases separating them. The length of the CDR3 is 12 residues. The CDR3 region has the DNA TGTGCCAGCAGTGAGGTCTTCCAGCCCCAGCATTTT. Protein sequence: CASSEVFQPQHF.

V usage is TRBV12-3 or TRBV12-4 and J usage is TRBJ1-2; D might be TRBD1 (6 bases). V was cut by 6 bases and J by 9 bases, with 14 bases left in between. This CDR3 is built from 12 residues. CDR3 protein: CASREPGASYTF. The CDR3 region has the DNA TGTGCCAGCAGGGAACCAGGGGCGAGCTACACCTTC.

The chain joins TRBV27 to TRBJ1-5, with D possibly TRBD1 on 6 matching bases. Germline assignment: CDR1 MNHEY and CDR2 SMNVEV (reference sequence). Between the trimmed V and J ends, which lost 5 bases and 3 bases, there was a span of 14 bases. This CDR3 is built from 15 residues. CDR3 DNA sequence: TGTGCCAGCAGTCAGGGGCGGGGGGCCAATCAGCCCCAGCATTTT. Amino acids: CASSQGRGANQPQHF.

The V gene is TRBV7-9, the J gene TRBJ2-5; D may be TRBD2 (5 bases). The germline V and J ends were trimmed by 6 bases and 0 bases, with 11 bases remaining between them. The germline gives CDR1 SEHNR, CDR2 FQNEAQ (reference sequence). This CDR3 is 14 amino acids long. CDR3 residues: CASRPVGNQETQYF. For the CDR3, the DNA is TGTGCCAGCAGACCGGTCGGGAACCAAGAGACCCAGTACTTC.